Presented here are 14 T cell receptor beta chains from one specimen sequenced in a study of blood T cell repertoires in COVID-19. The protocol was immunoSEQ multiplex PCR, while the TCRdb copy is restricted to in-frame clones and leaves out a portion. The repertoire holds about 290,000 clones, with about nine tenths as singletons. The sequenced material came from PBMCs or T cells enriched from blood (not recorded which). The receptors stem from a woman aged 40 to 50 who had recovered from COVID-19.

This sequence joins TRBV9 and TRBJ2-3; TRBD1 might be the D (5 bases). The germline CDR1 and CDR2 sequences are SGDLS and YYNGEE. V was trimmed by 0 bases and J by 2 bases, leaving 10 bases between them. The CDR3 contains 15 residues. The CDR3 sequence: CASSVEGRDTDTQYF. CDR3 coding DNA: TGTGCCAGCAGCGTAGAGGGCAGGGACACAGATACGCAGTATTTT.

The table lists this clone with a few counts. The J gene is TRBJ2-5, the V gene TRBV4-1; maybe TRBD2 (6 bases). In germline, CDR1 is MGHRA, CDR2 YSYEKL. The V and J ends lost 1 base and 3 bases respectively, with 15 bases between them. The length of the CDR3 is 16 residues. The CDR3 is CASSQVPTGGKETQYF. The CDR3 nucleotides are TGCGCCAGCAGCCAAGTCCCGACTGGAGGGAAAGAGACCCAGTACTTC.

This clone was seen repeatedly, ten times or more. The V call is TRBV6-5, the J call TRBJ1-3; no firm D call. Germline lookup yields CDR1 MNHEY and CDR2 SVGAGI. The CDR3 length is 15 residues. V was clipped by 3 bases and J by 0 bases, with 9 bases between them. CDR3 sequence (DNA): TGTGCCAGCAGTTATGGTGGGAGCTCTGGAAACACCATATATTTT. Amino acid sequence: CASSYGGSSGNTIYF.

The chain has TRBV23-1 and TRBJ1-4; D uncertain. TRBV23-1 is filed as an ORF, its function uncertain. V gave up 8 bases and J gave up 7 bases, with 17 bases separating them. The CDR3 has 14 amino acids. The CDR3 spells CASPRAEAGEKLFF. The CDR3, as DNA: TGCGCCAGCCCCCGTGCGGAGGCGGGTGAAAAACTGTTTTTT.

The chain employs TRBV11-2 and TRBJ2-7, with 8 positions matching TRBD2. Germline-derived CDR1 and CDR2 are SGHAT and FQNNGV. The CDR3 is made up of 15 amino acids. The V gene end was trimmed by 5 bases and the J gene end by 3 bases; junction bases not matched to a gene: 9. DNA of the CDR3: TGTGCCAGCAGCCACACCTCGGGACTAGGCTACGAGCAGTACTTC. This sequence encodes CASSHTSGLGYEQYF.

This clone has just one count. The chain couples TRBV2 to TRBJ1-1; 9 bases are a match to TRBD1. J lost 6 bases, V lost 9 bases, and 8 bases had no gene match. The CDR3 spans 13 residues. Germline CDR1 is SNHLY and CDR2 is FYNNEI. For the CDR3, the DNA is TGTGCCAGTGAGGGGGACAGGGTCGCTGAAGCTTTCTTT. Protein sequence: CASEGDRVAEAFF. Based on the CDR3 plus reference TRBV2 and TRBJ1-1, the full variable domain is EPEVTQTPSHQVTQMGQEVILRCVPISNHLYFYWYRQILGQKVEFLVSFYNNEISEKSEIFDDQFSVERPDGSNFTLKIRSTKLEDSAMYFCASEGDRVAEAFFGQGTRLTVV.

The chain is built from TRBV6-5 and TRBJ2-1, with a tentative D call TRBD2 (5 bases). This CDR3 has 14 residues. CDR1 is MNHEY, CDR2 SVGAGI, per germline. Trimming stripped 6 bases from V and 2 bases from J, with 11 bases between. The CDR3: CASRPGITYNEQFF. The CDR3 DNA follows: TGTGCCAGCAGGCCCGGGATTACCTACAATGAGCAGTTCTTC.

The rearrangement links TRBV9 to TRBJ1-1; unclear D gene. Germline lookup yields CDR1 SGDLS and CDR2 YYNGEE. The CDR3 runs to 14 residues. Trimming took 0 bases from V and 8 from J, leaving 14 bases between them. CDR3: CASSVEVVSREAFF. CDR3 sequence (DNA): TGTGCCAGCAGCGTAGAGGTGGTGTCCAGGGAAGCTTTCTTT.

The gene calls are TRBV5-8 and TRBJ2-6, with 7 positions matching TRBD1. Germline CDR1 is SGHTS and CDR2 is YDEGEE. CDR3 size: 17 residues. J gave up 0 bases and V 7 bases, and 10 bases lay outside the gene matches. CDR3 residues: CASVQGRLISGANVLTF. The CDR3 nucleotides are TGTGCCAGCGTACAGGGGCGACTCATCTCTGGGGCCAACGTCCTGACTTTC.

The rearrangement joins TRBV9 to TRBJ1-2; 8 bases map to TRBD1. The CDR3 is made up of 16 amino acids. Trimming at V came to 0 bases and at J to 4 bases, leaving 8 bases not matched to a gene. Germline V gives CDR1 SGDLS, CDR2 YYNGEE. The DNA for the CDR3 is TGTGCCAGCAGCGTAGGTGTCGGGACAGGTCCCTATGGCTACACCTTC. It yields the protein CASSVGVGTGPYGYTF.

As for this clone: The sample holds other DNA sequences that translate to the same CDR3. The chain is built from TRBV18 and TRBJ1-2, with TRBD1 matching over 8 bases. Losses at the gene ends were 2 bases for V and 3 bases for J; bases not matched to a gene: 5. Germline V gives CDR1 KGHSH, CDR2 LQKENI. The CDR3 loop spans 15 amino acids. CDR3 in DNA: TGTGCCAGCTCACCAGGGGCAGGGGGCGACTATGGCTACACCTTC. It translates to CASSPGAGGDYGYTF. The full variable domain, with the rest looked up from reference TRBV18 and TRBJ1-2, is NAGVMQNPRHLVRRRGQEARLRCSPMKGHSHVYWYRQLPEEGLKFMVYLQKENIIDESGMPKERFSAEFPKEGPSILRIQQVVRGDSAAYFCASSPGAGGDYGYTFGSGTRLTVV.

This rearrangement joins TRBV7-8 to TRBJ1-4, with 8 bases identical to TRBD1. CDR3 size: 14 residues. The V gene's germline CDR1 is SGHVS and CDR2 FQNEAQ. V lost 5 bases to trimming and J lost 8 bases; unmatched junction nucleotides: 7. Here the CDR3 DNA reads TGTGCCAGCAGCCCGACAGGGGCAGGCGAAAAACTGTTTTTT. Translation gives CASSPTGAGEKLFF.

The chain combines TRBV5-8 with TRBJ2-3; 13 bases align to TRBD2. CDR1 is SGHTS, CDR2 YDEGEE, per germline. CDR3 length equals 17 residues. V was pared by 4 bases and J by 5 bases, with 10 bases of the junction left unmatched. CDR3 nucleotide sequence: TGTGCCAGCAGCGCCGGGACTAGCGGGATCATTCAAGATACGCAGTATTTT. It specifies CASSAGTSGIIQDTQYF.

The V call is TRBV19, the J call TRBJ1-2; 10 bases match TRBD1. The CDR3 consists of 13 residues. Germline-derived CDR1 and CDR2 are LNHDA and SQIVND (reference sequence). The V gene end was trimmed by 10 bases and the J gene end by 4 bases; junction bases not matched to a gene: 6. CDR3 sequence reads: CATWTGGSYGYTF. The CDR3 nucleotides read TGTGCCACCTGGACAGGGGGAAGCTATGGCTACACCTTC. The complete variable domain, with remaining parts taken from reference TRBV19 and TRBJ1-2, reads DGGITQSPKYLFRKEGQNVTLSCEQNLNHDAMYWYRQDPGQGLRLIYYSQIVNDFQKGDIAEGYSVSREKKESFPLTVTSAQKNPTAFYLCATWTGGSYGYTFGSGTRLTVV.